The T cell receptor beta chain described here comes from a study of T-cell memory formation after mild COVID-19. In the study overall: TCR clusters were mostly donor specific. Study-wide results and caveats: Contracting CD4+ clones lay largely in CM and EM, with CD8+ ones residing in EMRA. The study detected some responding clones in pre-infection memory, suggesting cross-reactive memory joined.

V shed 8 bases and J 4 bases; nucleotides not matched to a gene: 7. The CDR3 loop spans 14 amino acids. CDR1 and CDR2 from the germline V gene are MGHRA and YSYEKL. One entry per CDR3 protein results from TCRdb running MiXCR on the 5' RACE reads. The data hold 280,000 or so distinct CDR3 sequences, with less than 9.5% observed a single time. This clonotype has a handful of counts. Its antigen remains unidentified. Sequenced sample: PBMCs or a T cell subset sorted from them (not recorded which). The TCR originated in a man younger than 30 who had mild COVID-19 (a few samples of this study predate the infection). Cell type and time point are not known. The chain uses TRBV4-1 and TRBJ1-4; 7 bases line up with TRBD1. The CDR3 DNA follows: TGCGCCAGCTCGACAGGGAACTATAATGAAAAACTGTTTTTT. Translated, it gives CASSTGNYNEKLFF.